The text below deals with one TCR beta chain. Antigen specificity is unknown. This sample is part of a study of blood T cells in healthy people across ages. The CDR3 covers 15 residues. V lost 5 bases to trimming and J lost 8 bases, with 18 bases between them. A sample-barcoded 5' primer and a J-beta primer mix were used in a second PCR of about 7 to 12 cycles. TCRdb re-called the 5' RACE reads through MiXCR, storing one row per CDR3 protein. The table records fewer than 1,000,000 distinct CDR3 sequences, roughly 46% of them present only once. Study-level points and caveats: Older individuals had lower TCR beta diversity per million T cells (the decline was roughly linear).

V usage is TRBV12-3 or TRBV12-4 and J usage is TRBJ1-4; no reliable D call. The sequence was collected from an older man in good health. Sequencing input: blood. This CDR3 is CASSPRHVFGEKLFF. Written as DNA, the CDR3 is TGTGCCAGCAGTCCCCGGCACGTTTTCGGGGAAAAACTGTTTTTT.